The 14 T cell receptor beta chains below all came from one sample that was sequenced in a study of blood T cells in healthy people across ages. Primers used in a second PCR of about 7 to 12 cycles were a sample-barcoded 5' primer and a J-beta primer mix. TCRdb re-derived calls from the 5' RACE reads in MiXCR, one entry per CDR3 protein. In the table there are about 680,000 distinct CDR3 sequences, approximately 49% of which are singletons. Source material: blood. These receptors all stem from a woman in her sixties in good health.

This clonotype came up a few times. The chain combines TRBV29-1 with TRBJ2-3, with D possibly matching TRBD1 (5 bases). There are 13 residues in the CDR3. Germline V CDR1 and CDR2: SQVTM, ANQGSEA. V dropped 4 bases and J dropped 2 bases, with 10 bases sitting between them. CDR3 in DNA: TGCAGCGTTGTACCCAGGGCCACAGATACGCAGTATTTT. Protein sequence: CSVVPRATDTQYF.

J is TRBJ2-5 and V is TRBV29-1; D is uncertain. The CDR3 loop spans 12 amino acids. Per the germline V gene, CDR1 is SQVTM and CDR2 is ANQGSEA. With 5 bases removed from V and 0 bases from J, the gap between germline ends came to 7 bases. CDR3 bases: TGCAGCGTTCGGTCAGACCAAGAGACCCAGTACTTC. Translating gives CSVRSDQETQYF.

The chain couples TRBV3-1 to TRBJ2-1; possible D gene TRBD1, 6 bases. The V end lost 0 bases, the J end lost 8 bases, and 11 bases lay between the germline ends. The CDR3 has 14 residues. Germline V gene data show CDR1 as LGHDT and CDR2 as YNNKEL (reference sequence). Here the CDR3 DNA reads TGTGCCAGCAGCCAAGAGTTCAGGGGCGATGAGCAGTTCTTC. This encodes CASSQEFRGDEQFF.

This chain's CDR3 is CATSPRPFITGGIYNEQYF. The DNA of the CDR3 is TGTGCCACCAGTCCGCGTCCGTTTATTACAGGGGGCATATACAATGAGCAGTACTTC. This chain connects TRBV24-1 to TRBJ2-5, with 9 bases lining up with TRBD1. The germline V gene has CDR1 KGHDR and CDR2 SFDVKD. The CDR3 is 19 residues long. After removal of 6 bases from V and 11 bases from J, the junction contained 27 bases not matched to a gene.

The rearrangement joins TRBV2 to TRBJ2-3; unclear D gene. The CDR3 has 11 residues. The germline V gene encodes CDR1 SNHLY and CDR2 FYNNEI. V was trimmed by 7 bases and J by 3 bases, leaving 5 bases between them. DNA for the CDR3: TGTGCCAGCAAAGGAACAGATACGCAGTATTTT. Translation: CASKGTDTQYF.

CDR3 sequence reads: CASVRSPDQFSEQFF. CDR3 DNA: TGCGCCAGCGTCCGCTCCCCAGACCAATTTAGTGAGCAGTTCTTC. The chain carries TRBV5-1 and TRBJ2-1; the D is unclear. V lost 7 bases, J lost 9 bases, and 23 bases lay in between. This CDR3 contains 15 residues. Germline V lookup: CDR1 SGHRS, CDR2 YFSETQ.

This chain connects TRBV9 to TRBJ2-5; 8 bases agree with TRBD2. The CDR3 sequence is 15 residues long. In germline, CDR1 is SGDLS, CDR2 YYNGEE. J lost 1 base, V lost 3 bases, and 5 bases had no gene match. The DNA for the CDR3 is TGTGCCAGCAGCGACCGAGCGGGAGCCCAAGAGACCCAGTACTTC. Encoded protein: CASSDRAGAQETQYF.

In this sample, this clonotype turned up once. The chain carries TRBV2 and TRBJ2-7; 10 positions match TRBD1. CDR3 length equals 16 residues. From germline, CDR1 is SNHLY and CDR2 FYNNEI. The J segment lost 3 bases and the V segment lost 3 bases, leaving 8 bases of the junction unmatched. The CDR3 is CASSEGTGASIYEQYF. CDR3 bases: TGTGCCAGCAGTGAGGGGACAGGGGCCTCGATCTACGAGCAGTACTTC. Supplemented by reference TRBV2 and TRBJ2-7, the full variable domain reads EPEVTQTPSHQVTQMGQEVILRCVPISNHLYFYWYRQILGQKVEFLVSFYNNEISEKSEIFDDQFSVERPDGSNFTLKIRSTKLEDSAMYFCASSEGTGASIYEQYFGPGTRLTVT.

This chain joins TRBV28 and TRBJ2-7; D gene unclear. The V end was cut by 5 bases, the J end by 0 bases, with 14 bases between. The length of the CDR3 is 15 residues. Germline V gene sequence: CDR1 MDHEN, CDR2 SYDVKM. In nucleotides, the CDR3 is TGTGCCAGCAGTGGGCAAGATAGGAGCTCCTACGAGCAGTACTTC. Protein product: CASSGQDRSSYEQYF. Full variable domain (outside the CDR3, taken from reference TRBV28 and TRBJ2-7): DVKVTQSSRYLVKRTGEKVFLECVQDMDHENMFWYRQDPGLGLRLIYFSYDVKMKEKGDIPEGYSVSREKKERFSLILESASTNQTSMYLCASSGQDRSSYEQYFGPGTRLTVT.

The chain is built from TRBV29-1 and TRBJ1-1, with D tentatively TRBD1 (6 bases). From germline, CDR1 is SQVTM and CDR2 ANQGSEA. This CDR3 is 13 amino acids long. The V end lost 8 bases, the J end lost 5 bases, and 18 bases lay between the germline ends. The CDR3 is CSSLTGYGTEAFF. The DNA for the CDR3 is TGCAGCTCCTTGACAGGTTATGGGACTGAAGCTTTCTTT.

This clonotype was detected many times. This chain links TRBV7-3 with TRBJ2-7, with 8 positions matching TRBD1. With 5 bases clipped from V and 2 bases from J, the junction kept 8 bases outside the gene matches. CDR1 SGHTA and CDR2 FQGTGA come from the germline V gene. This CDR3 has 15 residues. CDR3 residues: CASSPGGTGTYEQYF. CDR3 DNA sequence: TGTGCCAGCAGCCCGGGCGGGACAGGCACCTACGAGCAGTACTTC.

This clonotype has just a few counts. Given a much more abundant clone one base away, this may be a read error. This sequence joins TRBV4-3 and TRBJ2-5; D gene uncertain. Germline CDR1 and CDR2: LGHNA and YSLEER. This CDR3 contains 13 residues. The CDR3, as DNA: TGCGCCAGCAGCCAAGAGAGTGAGGAGACCCGGTACTTC. Translated, it gives CASSQESEETRYF.

This sequence joins TRBV18 and TRBJ2-5, with 8 bases that match TRBD2. The DNA end lines up better with TRBJ2-7; the J call may be wrong. CDR1 is KGHSH, CDR2 LQKENI, per germline. CDR3 length equals 16 residues. In DNA, the CDR3 is TGTGCCAGCTCACCGACCGGGAGCGGGAGAGCGGCCGAGCAGTACTTC. Its protein product is CASSPTGSGRAAEQYF.

The rearrangement uses TRBV27 and TRBJ2-4; D not certain. The DNA end is a closer match to TRBJ2-7, so the J assignment may be wrong. The CDR3 is 11 residues long. CDR1 and CDR2 from the germline V gene are MNHEY and SMNVEV (reference sequence). The CDR3 bases are TGTGCCAGCAGTTCGGCTCACGAGCAGTACTTC. This encodes CASSSAHEQYF.